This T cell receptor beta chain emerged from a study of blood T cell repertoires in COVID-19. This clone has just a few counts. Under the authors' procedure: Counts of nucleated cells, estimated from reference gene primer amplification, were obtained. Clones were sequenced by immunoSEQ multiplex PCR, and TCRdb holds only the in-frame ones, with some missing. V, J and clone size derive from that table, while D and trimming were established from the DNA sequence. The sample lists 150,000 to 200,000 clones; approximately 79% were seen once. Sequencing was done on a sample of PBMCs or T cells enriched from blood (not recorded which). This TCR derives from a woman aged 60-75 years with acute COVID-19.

The CDR3 DNA is TGTGCCAGTAGTAAGACAGGGCCCGTGTATCAGCCCCAGCATTTT. It is translated as CASSKTGPVYQPQHF. This rearrangement joins TRBV19 to TRBJ1-5; TRBD1 matches 7 bases. Germline V gene sequence: CDR1 LNHDA, CDR2 SQIVND (reference sequence). V dropped 4 bases and J dropped 5; count of bases not matched to a gene: 8. The CDR3 extends over 15 amino acids.